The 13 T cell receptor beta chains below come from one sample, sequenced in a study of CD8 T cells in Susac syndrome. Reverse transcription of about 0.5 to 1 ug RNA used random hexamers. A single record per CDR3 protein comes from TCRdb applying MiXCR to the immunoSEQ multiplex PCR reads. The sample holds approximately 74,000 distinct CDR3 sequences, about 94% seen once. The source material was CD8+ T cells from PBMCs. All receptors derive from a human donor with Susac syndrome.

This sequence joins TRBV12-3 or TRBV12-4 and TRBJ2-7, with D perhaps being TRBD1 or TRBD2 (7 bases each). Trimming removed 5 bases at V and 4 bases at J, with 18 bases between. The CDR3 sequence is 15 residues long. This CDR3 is CASSLRPGGVYEQYF. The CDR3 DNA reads TGTGCCAGCAGTCTAAGACCAGGGGGGGTTTACGAGCAGTACTTC.

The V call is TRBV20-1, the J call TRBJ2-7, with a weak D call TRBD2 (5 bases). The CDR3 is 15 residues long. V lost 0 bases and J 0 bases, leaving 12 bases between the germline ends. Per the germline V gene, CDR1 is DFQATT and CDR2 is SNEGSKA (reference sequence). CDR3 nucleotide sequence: TGCAGTGCTAGAGATCACGGGGTCCTCTCCTACGAGCAGTACTTC. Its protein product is CSARDHGVLSYEQYF.

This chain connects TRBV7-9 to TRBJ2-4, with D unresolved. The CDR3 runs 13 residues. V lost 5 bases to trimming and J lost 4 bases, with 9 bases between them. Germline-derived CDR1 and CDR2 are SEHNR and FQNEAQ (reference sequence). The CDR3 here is CASSPRAKNIQYF. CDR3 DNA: TGTGCCAGCAGCCCTAGAGCGAAAAACATTCAGTACTTC.

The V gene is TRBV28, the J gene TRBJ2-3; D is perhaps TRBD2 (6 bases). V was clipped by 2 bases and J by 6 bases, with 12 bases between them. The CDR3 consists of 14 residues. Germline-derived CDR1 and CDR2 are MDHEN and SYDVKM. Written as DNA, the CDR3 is TGTGCCAGCAGTTTAATCACGGGAGCGGATACGCAGTATTTT. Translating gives CASSLITGADTQYF.

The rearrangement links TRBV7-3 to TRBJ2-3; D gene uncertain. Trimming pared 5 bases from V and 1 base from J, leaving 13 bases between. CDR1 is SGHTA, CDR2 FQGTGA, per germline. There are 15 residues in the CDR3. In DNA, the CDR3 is TGTGCCAGCAGCGAACATTTTGGCGGCACAGATACGCAGTATTTT. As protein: CASSEHFGGTDTQYF.

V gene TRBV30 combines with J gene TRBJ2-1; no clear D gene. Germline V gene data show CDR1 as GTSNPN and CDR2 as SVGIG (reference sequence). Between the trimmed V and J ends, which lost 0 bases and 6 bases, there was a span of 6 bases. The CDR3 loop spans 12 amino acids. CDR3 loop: CAWSVPPNEQFF. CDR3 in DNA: TGTGCCTGGAGTGTCCCACCCAATGAGCAGTTCTTC. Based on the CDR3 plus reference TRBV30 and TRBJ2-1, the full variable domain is SQTIHQWPATLVQPVGSPLSLECTVEGTSNPNLYWYRQAAGRGLQLLFYSVGIGQISSEVPQNLSASRPQDRQFILSSKKLLLSDSGFYLCAWSVPPNEQFFGPGTRLTVL.

The CDR3 sequence: CASSSGKSSYEQYF. The CDR3 region has the DNA TGTGCCAGCAGCTCGGGGAAATCCTCCTACGAGCAGTACTTC. The rearrangement links TRBV7-9 to TRBJ2-7, with D maybe TRBD2 (5 bases). The length of the CDR3 is 14 residues. Germline values: CDR1 SEHNR, CDR2 FQNEAQ (reference sequence). Deletions cut 4 bases from V and 0 bases from J, with 10 bases between.

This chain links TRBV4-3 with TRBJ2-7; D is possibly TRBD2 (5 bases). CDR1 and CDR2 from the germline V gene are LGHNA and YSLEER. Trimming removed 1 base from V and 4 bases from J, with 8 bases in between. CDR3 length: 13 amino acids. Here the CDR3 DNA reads TGCGCCAGCAGCCAAGGGTTAGCGTACGAGCAGTACTTC. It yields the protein CASSQGLAYEQYF.

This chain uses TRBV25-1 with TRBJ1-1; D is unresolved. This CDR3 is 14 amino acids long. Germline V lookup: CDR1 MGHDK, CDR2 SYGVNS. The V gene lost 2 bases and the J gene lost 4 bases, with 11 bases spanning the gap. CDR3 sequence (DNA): TGTGCCAGCAGTGAAATGGCCGGGTTCACTGAAGCTTTCTTT. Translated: CASSEMAGFTEAFF. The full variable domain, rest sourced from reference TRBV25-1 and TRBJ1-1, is EADIYQTPRYLVIGTGKKITLECSQTMGHDKMYWYQQDPGMELHLIHYSYGVNSTEKGDLSSESTVSRIRTEHFPLTLESARPSHTSQYLCASSEMAGFTEAFFGQGTRLTVV.

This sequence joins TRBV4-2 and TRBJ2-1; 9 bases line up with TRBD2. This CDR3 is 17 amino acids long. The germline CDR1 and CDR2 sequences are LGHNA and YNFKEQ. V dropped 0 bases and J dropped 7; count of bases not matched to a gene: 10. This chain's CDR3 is CASSQDGGRASWNEQFF. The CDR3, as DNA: TGTGCCAGCAGCCAAGATGGCGGGAGGGCCTCATGGAATGAGCAGTTCTTC.

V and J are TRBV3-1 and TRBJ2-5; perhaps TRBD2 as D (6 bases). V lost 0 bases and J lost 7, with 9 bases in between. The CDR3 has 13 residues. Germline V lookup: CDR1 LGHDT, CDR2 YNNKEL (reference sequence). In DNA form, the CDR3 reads TGTGCCAGCAGCCAAGAAATGGAGGGGACCCAGTACTTC. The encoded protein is CASSQEMEGTQYF.

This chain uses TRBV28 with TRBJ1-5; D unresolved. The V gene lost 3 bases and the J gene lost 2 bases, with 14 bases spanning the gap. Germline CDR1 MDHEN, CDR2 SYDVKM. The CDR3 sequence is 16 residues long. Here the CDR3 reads CASSFLSTSGNQPQHF. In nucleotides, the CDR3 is TGTGCCAGCAGTTTTCTGTCCACGAGCGGCAATCAGCCCCAGCATTTT.

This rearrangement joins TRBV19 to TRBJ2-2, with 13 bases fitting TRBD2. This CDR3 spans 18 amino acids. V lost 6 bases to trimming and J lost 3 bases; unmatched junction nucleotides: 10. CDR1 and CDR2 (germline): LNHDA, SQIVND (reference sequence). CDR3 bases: TGTGCCAGTAGCCTCTACGGGACTAGCGGGATCCACACCGGGGAGCTGTTTTTT. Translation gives CASSLYGTSGIHTGELFF.